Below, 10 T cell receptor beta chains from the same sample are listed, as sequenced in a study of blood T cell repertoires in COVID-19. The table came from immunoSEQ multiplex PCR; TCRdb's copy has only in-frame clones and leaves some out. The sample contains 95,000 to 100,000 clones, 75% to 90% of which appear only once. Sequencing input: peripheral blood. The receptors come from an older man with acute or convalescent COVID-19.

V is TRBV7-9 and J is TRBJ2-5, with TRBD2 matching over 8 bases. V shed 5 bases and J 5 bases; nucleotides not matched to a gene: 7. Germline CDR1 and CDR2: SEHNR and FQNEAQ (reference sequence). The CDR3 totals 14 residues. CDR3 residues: CASSAQTSAETQYF. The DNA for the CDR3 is TGTGCCAGCAGCGCCCAGACTAGCGCCGAGACCCAGTACTTC.

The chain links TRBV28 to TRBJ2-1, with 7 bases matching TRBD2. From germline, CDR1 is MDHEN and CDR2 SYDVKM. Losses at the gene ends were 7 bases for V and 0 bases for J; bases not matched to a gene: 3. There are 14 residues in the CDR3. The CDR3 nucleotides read TGTGCCAGCATTGGCGGGAGCTCCTACAATGAGCAGTTCTTC. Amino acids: CASIGGSSYNEQFF.

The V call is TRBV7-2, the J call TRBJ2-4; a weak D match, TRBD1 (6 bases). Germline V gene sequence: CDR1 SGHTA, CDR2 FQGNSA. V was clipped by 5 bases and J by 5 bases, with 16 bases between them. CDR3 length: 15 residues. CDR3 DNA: TGTGCCAGCAGCCCTCGGGCAGGGGTGGAAAACATTCAGTACTTC. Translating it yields CASSPRAGVENIQYF.

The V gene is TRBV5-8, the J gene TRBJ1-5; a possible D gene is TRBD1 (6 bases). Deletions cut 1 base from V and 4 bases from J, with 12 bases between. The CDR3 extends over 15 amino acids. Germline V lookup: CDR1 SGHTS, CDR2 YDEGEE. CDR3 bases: TGTGCCAGCAGCTTGCCTTTGAGGGGGAATCAGCCCCAGCATTTT. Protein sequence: CASSLPLRGNQPQHF.

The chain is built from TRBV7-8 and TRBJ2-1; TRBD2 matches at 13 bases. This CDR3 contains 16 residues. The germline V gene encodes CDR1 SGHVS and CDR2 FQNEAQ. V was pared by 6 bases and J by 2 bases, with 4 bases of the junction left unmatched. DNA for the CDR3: TGTGCCAGCAGTCCTACTAGCGGGAGGGCCTACAATGAGCAGTTCTTC. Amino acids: CASSPTSGRAYNEQFF.

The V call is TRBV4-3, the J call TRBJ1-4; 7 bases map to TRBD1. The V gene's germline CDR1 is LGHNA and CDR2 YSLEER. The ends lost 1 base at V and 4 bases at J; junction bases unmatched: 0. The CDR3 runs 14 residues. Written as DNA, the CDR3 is TGCGCCAGCAGCCAAGGACAGGGTAATGAAAAACTGTTTTTT. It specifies CASSQGQGNEKLFF.

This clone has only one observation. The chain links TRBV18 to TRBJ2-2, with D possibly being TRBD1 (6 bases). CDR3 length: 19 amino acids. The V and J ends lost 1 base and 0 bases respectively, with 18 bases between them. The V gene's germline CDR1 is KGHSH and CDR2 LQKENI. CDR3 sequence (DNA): TGTGCCAGCTCACCACTGACTCTTCAGGGGATCGCGAACACCGGGGAGCTGTTTTTT. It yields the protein CASSPLTLQGIANTGELFF. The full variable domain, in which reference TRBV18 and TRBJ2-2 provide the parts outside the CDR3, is NAGVMQNPRHLVRRRGQEARLRCSPMKGHSHVYWYRQLPEEGLKFMVYLQKENIIDESGMPKERFSAEFPKEGPSILRIQQVVRGDSAAYFCASSPLTLQGIANTGELFFGEGSRLTVL.

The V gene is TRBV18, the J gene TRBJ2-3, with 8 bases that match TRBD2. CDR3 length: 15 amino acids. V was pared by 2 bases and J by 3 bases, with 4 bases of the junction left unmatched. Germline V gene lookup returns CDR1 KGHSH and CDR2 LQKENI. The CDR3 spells CASSPSGRGTDTQYF. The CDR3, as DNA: TGTGCCAGCTCACCAAGCGGGAGAGGGACAGATACGCAGTATTTT.

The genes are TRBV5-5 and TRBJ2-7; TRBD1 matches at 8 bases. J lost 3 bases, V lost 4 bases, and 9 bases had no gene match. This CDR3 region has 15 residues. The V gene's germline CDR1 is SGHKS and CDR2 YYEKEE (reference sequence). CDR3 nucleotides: TGTGCCAGCAGCGACCGACAGGGGTCCGGCTACGAGCAGTACTTC. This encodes CASSDRQGSGYEQYF.

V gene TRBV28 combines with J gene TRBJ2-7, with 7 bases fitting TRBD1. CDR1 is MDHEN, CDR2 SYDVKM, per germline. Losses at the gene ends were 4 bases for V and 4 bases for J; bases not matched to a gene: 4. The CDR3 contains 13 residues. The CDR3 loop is CASSWDSNYEQYF. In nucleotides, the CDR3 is TGTGCCAGCAGTTGGGACAGCAATTACGAGCAGTACTTC.